This is a list of T cell receptor beta chains from one sample in a study of shared T cell receptors in the human thymus. TCRdb keeps only in-frame clones here, not all; method: immunoSEQ multiplex PCR. The sample carries just under 550,000 clones, approximately 78% recorded once. This sample also belongs to another study, concerning human thymus T cells.

Sequencing used thymocytes. These receptors all stem from a boy younger than two with a congenital heart defect. CDR3s include the opening cysteine and the closing phenylalanine or tryptophan. Each record gives: clone size, J gene, D gene, V gene, CDR3 DNA, CDR3 protein. D genes are given only for firm matches. For some rows the clone size is stated as once, few or many, or as a class when expanded; others skip it.

abundance: once; j_gene: TRBJ2-4; d_gene: NA; v_gene: TRBV5-4; CDR3nt: TGTGCCAGCAGCACCCCACTTGGGCCCAAAAACATTCAGTACTTC; CDR3aa: CASSTPLGPKNIQYF
abundance: NA; j_gene: TRBJ2-3; d_gene: TRBD1; v_gene: TRBV4-3; CDR3nt: TGCGCCAGCAGCCTTCGGGACAGTCCAGATACGCAGTATTTT; CDR3aa: CASSLRDSPDTQYF
abundance: NA; j_gene: TRBJ1-2; d_gene: TRBD1; v_gene: TRBV12-5; CDR3nt: TGTGCTAGTGGTTTGTGGGACAGCTATGGCTACACCTTC; CDR3aa: CASGLWDSYGYTF
abundance: NA; j_gene: TRBJ1-4; d_gene: NA; v_gene: TRBV25-1; CDR3nt: TGTGCTACGTTTGGGGGGGTGGCGGGGGCATCCAATGAAAAACTGTTTTTT; CDR3aa: CATFGGVAGASNEKLFF
abundance: NA; j_gene: TRBJ2-7; d_gene: NA; v_gene: TRBV30; CDR3nt: TGTGCCTGGACTTCGGTGGTCTGGGCCCCGAGCTCCTACGAGCAGTACTTC; CDR3aa: CAWTSVVWAPSSYEQYF
abundance: NA; j_gene: TRBJ1-3; d_gene: TRBD1; v_gene: TRBV28; CDR3nt: TGTGCCAGCAGTGGGCAGGGGGCTGGAAACACCATATATTTT; CDR3aa: CASSGQGAGNTIYF
abundance: NA; j_gene: TRBJ2-7; d_gene: NA; v_gene: TRBV5-6; CDR3nt: TGTGCCAGCAGCAAAACCGAGAGCTCCTACGAGCAGTACTTC; CDR3aa: CASSKTESSYEQYF
abundance: NA; j_gene: TRBJ2-3; d_gene: TRBD1; v_gene: TRBV5-1; CDR3nt: TGCGCCAGCAGCTTGAAACCACAGGACAGGCCTAGCACAGATACGCAGTATTTT; CDR3aa: CASSLKPQDRPSTDTQYF
abundance: NA; j_gene: TRBJ2-4; d_gene: NA; v_gene: TRBV28; CDR3nt: TGTGCCAGCAGTTTTATTAGGATGGGCAACGTAGCCAAAAACATTCAGTACTTC; CDR3aa: CASSFIRMGNVAKNIQYF
abundance: NA; j_gene: TRBJ1-3; d_gene: TRBD1; v_gene: TRBV5-4; CDR3nt: TGTGCCAGCAGCTCCGGGACAGGGAGGTCTGGAAACACCATATATTTT; CDR3aa: CASSSGTGRSGNTIYF